This record looks at one TCR beta chain sequence and its context. The source of the sample is a study of blood T cell repertoires in COVID-19. Across the study: Samples came from the United States, Italy and Spain, spanning acute and convalescent COVID-19.

Assay used: immunoSEQ multiplex PCR; TCRdb lists only in-frame clones, some missing. The sample carries more than 140,000 clones, 65% to 90% recorded once. Trimming removed 4 bases from V and 9 bases from J, with 16 bases in between. CDR1 and CDR2 (germline): MNHEY, SVGAGI. This CDR3 contains 14 residues. The chain carries TRBV6-5 and TRBJ2-1, with D possibly TRBD1 on 6 matching bases. This TCR was recovered from a woman between 50 and 59 years old in a cohort sampled during active or convalescent COVID-19. The specimen was peripheral blood. The CDR3 DNA reads as TGTGCCAGCAGTTCGGGCAGGGGAATAAGTGAGCAGTTCTTC. Its protein product is CASSSGRGISEQFF.